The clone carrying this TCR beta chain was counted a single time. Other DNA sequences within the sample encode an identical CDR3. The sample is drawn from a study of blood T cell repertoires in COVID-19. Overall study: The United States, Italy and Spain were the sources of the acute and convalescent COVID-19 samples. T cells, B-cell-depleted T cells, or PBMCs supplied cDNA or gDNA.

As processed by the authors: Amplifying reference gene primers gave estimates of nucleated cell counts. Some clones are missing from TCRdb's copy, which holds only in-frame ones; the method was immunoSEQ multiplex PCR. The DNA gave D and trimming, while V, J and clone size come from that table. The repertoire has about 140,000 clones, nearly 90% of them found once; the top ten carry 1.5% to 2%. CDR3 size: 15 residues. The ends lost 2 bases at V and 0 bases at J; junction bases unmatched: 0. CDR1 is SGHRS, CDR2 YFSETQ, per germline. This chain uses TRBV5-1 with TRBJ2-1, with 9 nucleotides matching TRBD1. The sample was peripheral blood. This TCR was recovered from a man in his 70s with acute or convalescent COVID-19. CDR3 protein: CASSLQGASYNEQFF. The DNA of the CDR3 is TGCGCCAGCAGCTTACAGGGGGCCTCCTACAATGAGCAGTTCTTC.